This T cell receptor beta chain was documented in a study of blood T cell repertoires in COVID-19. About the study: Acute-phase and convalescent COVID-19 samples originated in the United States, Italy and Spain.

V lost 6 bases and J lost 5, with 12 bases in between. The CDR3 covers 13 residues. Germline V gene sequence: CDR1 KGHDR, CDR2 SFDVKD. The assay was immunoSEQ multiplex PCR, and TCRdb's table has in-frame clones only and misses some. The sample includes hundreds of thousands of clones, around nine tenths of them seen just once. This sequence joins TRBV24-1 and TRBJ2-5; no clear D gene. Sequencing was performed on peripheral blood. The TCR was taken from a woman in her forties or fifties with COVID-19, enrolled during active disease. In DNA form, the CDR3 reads TGTGCCACCAGTCGCCCCTATGATGAGACCCAGTACTTC. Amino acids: CATSRPYDETQYF.